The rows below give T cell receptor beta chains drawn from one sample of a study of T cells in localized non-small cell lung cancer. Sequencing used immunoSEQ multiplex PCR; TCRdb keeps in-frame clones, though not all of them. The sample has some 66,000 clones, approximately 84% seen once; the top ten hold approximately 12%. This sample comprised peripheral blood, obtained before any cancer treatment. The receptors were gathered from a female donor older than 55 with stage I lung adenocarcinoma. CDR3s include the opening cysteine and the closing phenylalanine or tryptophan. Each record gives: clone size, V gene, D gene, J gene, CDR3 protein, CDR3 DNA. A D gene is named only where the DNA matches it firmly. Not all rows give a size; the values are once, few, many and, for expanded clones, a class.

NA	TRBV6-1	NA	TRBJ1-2	CASRRNYGYTF	TGTGCCAGCAGGAGAAACTATGGCTACACCTTC
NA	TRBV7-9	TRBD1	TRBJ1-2	CASSPDRGYGYTF	TGTGCCAGCAGCCCGGACAGGGGCTATGGCTACACCTTC
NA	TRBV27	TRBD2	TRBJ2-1	CASSLRGDNEQFF	TGTGCCAGCAGTTTACGGGGGGACAATGAGCAGTTCTTC
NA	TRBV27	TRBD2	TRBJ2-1	CASSSPPRQREPYNEQFF	TGTGCCAGCAGTTCCCCTCCCCGACAGCGGGAACCCTACAATGAGCAGTTCTTC
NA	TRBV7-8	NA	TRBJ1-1	CASSLIRSGTEAFF	TGTGCCAGCAGCTTGATTCGGTCGGGGACTGAAGCTTTCTTT
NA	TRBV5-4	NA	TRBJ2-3	CASSDGAGGDTQYF	TGTGCCAGCAGTGATGGGGCAGGAGGTGATACGCAGTATTTT
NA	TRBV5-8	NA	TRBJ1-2	CASSLGNLEPYGYTF	TGTGCCAGCAGCTTGGGGAATCTAGAACCCTATGGCTACACCTTC
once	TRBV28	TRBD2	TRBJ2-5	CASSSGGQGGETQYF	TGTGCCAGCAGTTCGGGGGGTCAGGGAGGAGAGACCCAGTACTTC
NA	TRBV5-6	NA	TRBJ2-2	CASSLYGSGGNTGELFF	TGTGCCAGCAGCTTGTACGGCTCTGGAGGAAACACCGGGGAGCTGTTTTTT
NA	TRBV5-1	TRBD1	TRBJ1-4	CASSRQGTNEKLFF	TGCGCCAGCAGCCGACAGGGGACTAATGAAAAACTGTTTTTT
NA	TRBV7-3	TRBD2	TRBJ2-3	CASSLTGPGLDTDTQYF	TGTGCCAGCAGCTTAACGGGCCCGGGACTAGACACAGATACGCAGTATTTT
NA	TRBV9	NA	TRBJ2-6	CASSVAPSGANVLTF	TGTGCCAGCAGCGTAGCACCCTCCGGGGCCAACGTCCTGACTTTC
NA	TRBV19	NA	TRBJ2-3	CASRSQGNTQYF	TGTGCCAGTAGGTCCCAGGGAAATACGCAGTATTTT
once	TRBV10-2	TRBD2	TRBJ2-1	CASSGGRAGLPNEQFF	TGCGCCAGCAGTGGGGGGAGAGCGGGATTGCCCAATGAGCAGTTCTTC
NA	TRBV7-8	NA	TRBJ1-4	CASSLAVLNEKLFF	TGTGCCAGCAGCTTAGCGGTCCTAAATGAAAAACTGTTTTTT
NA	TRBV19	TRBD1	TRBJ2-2	CASRSDRGRTGELFF	TGTGCCAGTAGATCCGACAGGGGGCGAACGGGGGAGCTGTTTTTT
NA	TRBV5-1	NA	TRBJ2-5	CASRTRDAQETQYF	TGCGCCAGCCGTACACGGGACGCCCAGGAGACCCAGTACTTC
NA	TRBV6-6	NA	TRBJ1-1	CASRRQPTGEAFF	TGTGCCAGCAGACGACAGCCCACTGGTGAAGCTTTCTTT
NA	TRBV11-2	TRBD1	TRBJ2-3	CASSSTGADTQYF	TGTGCCAGCAGCTCAACAGGGGCAGATACGCAGTATTTT
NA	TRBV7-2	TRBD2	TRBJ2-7	CASSLSRASGRQYEQYF	TGTGCCAGCAGCCTGTCCAGGGCTAGCGGGAGGCAGTACGAGCAGTACTTC
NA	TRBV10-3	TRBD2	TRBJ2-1	CAISVSSGGSSYNEQFF	TGTGCCATCAGTGTCTCCAGCGGGGGGTCGTCCTACAATGAGCAGTTCTTC
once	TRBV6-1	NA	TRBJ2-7	CASTRGASSYEQYF	TGTGCCAGCACCAGGGGGGCGAGCTCCTACGAGCAGTACTTC
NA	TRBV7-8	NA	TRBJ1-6	CASSFETVRPLHF	TGTGCCAGCAGCTTCGAGACAGTTCGACCCCTCCACTTT
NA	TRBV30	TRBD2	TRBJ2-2	CASVAGLVTGELFF	TGTGCCTCTGTAGCGGGCTTGGTGACCGGGGAGCTGTTTTTT
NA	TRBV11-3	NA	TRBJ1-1	CASSFGYRTEAFF	TGTGCCAGCAGCTTTGGGTATCGGACTGAAGCTTTCTTT
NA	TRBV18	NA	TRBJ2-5	CASSPGLETQYF	TGTGCCAGCTCACCCGGACTAGAGACCCAGTACTTC
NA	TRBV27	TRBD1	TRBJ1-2	CASSSTGATYGYTF	TGTGCCAGCAGTTCAACAGGGGCCACCTATGGCTACACCTTC
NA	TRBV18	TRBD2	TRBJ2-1	CASSPTPGTSVNEQFF	TGTGCCAGCTCACCAACTCCCGGGACTAGCGTGAATGAGCAGTTCTTC
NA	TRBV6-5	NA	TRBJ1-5	CASSSRVNQPQHF	TGTGCCAGCAGTTCCAGGGTCAATCAGCCCCAGCATTTT
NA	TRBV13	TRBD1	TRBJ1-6	CASRTTGESPLHF	TGTGCCAGCAGGACGACAGGGGAGTCACCCCTCCACTTT
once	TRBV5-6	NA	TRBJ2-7	CASSLIGGGGYEQYF	TGTGCCAGCAGCTTGATCGGAGGGGGTGGCTACGAGCAGTACTTC
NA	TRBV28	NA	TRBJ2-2	CASSFGFGPHTGELFF	TGTGCCAGCAGTTTCGGTTTTGGCCCCCACACCGGGGAGCTGTTTTTT
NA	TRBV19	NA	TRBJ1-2	CASSIGLTDGYGYTF	TGTGCCAGTAGTATTGGATTGACGGACGGCTATGGCTACACCTTC
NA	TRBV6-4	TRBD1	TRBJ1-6	CASSAAGGSPLHF	TGTGCCAGCAGTGCCGCAGGGGGGTCACCCCTCCACTTT
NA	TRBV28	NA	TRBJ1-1	CASRQGEGTEAFF	TGTGCCAGCAGGCAGGGAGAGGGCACTGAAGCTTTCTTT
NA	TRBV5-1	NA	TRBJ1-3	CASSPSDRFYSGNTIYF	TGCGCCAGCAGCCCTTCCGACAGGTTCTACTCTGGAAACACCATATATTTT
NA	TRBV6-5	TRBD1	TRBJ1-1	CASSYRTGGPKTFF	TGTGCCAGCAGTTACCGTACAGGGGGCCCGAAGACTTTCTTT
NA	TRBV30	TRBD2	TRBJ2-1	CALQPSGTHNEQFF	TGTGCCCTCCAACCTAGCGGGACCCACAATGAGCAGTTCTTC
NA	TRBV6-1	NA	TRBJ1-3	CASSEYPGGNTIYF	TGTGCCAGCAGTGAATATCCAGGGGGAAACACCATATATTTT